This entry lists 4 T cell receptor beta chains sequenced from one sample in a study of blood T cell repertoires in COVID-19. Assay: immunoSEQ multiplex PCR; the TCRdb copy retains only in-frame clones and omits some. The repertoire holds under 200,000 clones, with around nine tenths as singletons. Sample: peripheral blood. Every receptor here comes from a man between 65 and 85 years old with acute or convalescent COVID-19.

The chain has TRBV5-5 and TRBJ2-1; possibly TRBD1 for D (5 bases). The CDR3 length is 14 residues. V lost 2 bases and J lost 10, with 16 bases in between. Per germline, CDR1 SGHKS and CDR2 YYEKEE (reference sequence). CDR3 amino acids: CASSLGHYVREQFF. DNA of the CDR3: TGTGCCAGCAGCTTAGGACACTATGTTAGAGAGCAGTTCTTC. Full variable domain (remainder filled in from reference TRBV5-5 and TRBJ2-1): DAGVTQSPTHLIKTRGQQVTLRCSPISGHKSVSWYQQVLGQGPQFIFQYYEKEERGRGNFPDRFSARQFPNYSSELNVNALLLGDSALYLCASSLGHYVREQFFGPGTRLTVL.

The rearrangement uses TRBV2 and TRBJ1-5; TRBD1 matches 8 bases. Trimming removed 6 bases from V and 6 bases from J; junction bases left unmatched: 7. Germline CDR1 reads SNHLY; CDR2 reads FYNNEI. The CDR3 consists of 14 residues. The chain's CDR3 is CASSDDRGGQPQHF. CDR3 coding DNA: TGTGCCAGCAGCGACGACAGGGGTGGTCAGCCCCAGCATTTT.

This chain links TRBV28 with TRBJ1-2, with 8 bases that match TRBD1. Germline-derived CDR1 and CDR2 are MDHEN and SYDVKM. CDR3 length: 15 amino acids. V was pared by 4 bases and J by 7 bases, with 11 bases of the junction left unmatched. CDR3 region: CASSWGTQGEAGYTF. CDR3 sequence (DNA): TGTGCCAGCAGTTGGGGCACACAGGGGGAAGCTGGCTACACCTTC.

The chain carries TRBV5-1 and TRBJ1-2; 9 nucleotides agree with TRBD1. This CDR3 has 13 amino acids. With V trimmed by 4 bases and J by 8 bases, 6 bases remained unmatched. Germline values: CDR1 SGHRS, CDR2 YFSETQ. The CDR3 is CASSVTGGVGYTF. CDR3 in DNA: TGCGCCAGCAGCGTAACAGGGGGCGTCGGCTACACCTTC.